These 31 T cell receptor beta chains came from one sample sequenced in a study of T cell responses to AZD1222 COVID-19 vaccine. The table came from immunoSEQ multiplex PCR; TCRdb's copy has only in-frame clones and leaves some out. The sample holds over 80,000 clones, roughly nine tenths seen once. The source material was peripheral blood, sampled 28 days after the second AZD1222 dose. These receptors originate from an adult who received the AZD1222 COVID-19 vaccine.

This clone came up once. CDR3 residues: CASSQSGLYGYTF. CDR3 DNA sequence: TGCGCCAGCAGCCAATCAGGGCTCTATGGCTACACCTTC. The chain recombines TRBV4-3 with TRBJ1-2; possible D gene TRBD1, 5 bases. The CDR3 is 13 amino acids. Trimming left V 2 bases short and J 4 bases short, with 8 bases between. Germline loops: CDR1 LGHNA, CDR2 YSLEER.

The rearrangement joins TRBV19 to TRBJ2-2; D not certain. Germline loops: CDR1 LNHDA, CDR2 SQIVND (reference sequence). The germline V and J ends were trimmed by 7 bases and 1 base, with 7 bases remaining between them. The CDR3 length is 13 residues. The CDR3 DNA follows: TGTGCCAGTAAACGCGAGAACACCGGGGAGCTGTTTTTT. Protein sequence: CASKRENTGELFF. Variable domain in full (rest from reference TRBV19 and TRBJ2-2): DGGITQSPKYLFRKEGQNVTLSCEQNLNHDAMYWYRQDPGQGLRLIYYSQIVNDFQKGDIAEGYSVSREKKESFPLTVTSAQKNPTAFYLCASKRENTGELFFGEGSRLTVL.

CDR3 nucleotides: TGTGCCAGCAGTTTGAGGCAGGGAAACACTGAAGCTTTCTTT. As protein: CASSLRQGNTEAFF. This sequence joins TRBV27 and TRBJ1-1, with a possible D match to TRBD1 (5 bases). The V end was cut by 3 bases, the J end by 2 bases, with 10 bases between. Germline assignment: CDR1 MNHEY and CDR2 SMNVEV (reference sequence). CDR3 length equals 14 residues.

The chain employs TRBV5-1 and TRBJ1-2; 8 bases fit TRBD1. Germline CDR1 reads SGHRS; CDR2 reads YFSETQ. The trim removed 6 bases at V and 0 bases at J, leaving 7 bases unmatched. CDR3 length: 15 amino acids. CDR3 DNA sequence: TGCGCCAGCACTGGACAGGGCAGAACTAACTATGGCTACACCTTC. Translating it yields CASTGQGRTNYGYTF.

This CDR3 reads CASSLWGGLANEQFF. CDR3 in DNA: TGTGCCAGCAGTCTCTGGGGGGGACTAGCTAATGAGCAGTTCTTC. The chain carries TRBV28 and TRBJ2-1; 9 positions match TRBD2. The CDR3 spans 15 residues. The V segment lost 5 bases and the J segment 7 bases; nucleotides outside the gene matches: 9. Germline lookup yields CDR1 MDHEN and CDR2 SYDVKM.

The rearrangement links TRBV11-2 to TRBJ1-1; unclear D gene. V was shortened by 1 base and J by 6 bases, with 9 bases between the two germline ends. The germline CDR1 and CDR2 sequences are SGHAT and FQNNGV. This CDR3 has 13 residues. The CDR3 bases are TGTGCCAGCAGCTTAGGGTCTGTGGCTGAAGCTTTCTTT. It is translated as CASSLGSVAEAFF.

The chain's CDR3 is CASSQTKNVRGRDQPQHF. DNA for the CDR3: TGTGCCAGCAGCCAAACTAAAAACGTAAGGGGTCGGGATCAGCCCCAGCATTTT. V gene TRBV6-2 or TRBV6-3 combines with J gene TRBJ1-5; D is perhaps TRBD1 (5 bases). Germline V lookup: CDR1 MNHEY, CDR2 SVGEGT. Between the trimmed V and J ends, which lost 6 bases and 5 bases, there was a span of 26 bases. The CDR3 loop spans 18 amino acids.

The chain is built from TRBV24-1 and TRBJ2-1; 9 bases are shared with TRBD1. This CDR3 is 15 amino acids long. Germline V lookup: CDR1 KGHDR, CDR2 SFDVKD. With V trimmed by 6 bases and J by 6 bases, 8 bases remained unmatched. The CDR3: CATSSEQGAGNEQFF. The CDR3 DNA is TGTGCCACCAGTAGTGAACAGGGGGCAGGCAATGAGCAGTTCTTC.

This chain connects TRBV5-4 to TRBJ2-5; D could derive from TRBD1 or TRBD2 (5 bases each). The V end was cut by 0 bases, the J end by 1 base, with 13 bases between. The germline CDR1 and CDR2 sequences are SGHNT and YYREEE (reference sequence). The length of the CDR3 is 16 residues. This CDR3 is CASSLDPGTVQETQYF. DNA of the CDR3: TGTGCCAGCAGCTTGGATCCGGGGACGGTCCAAGAGACCCAGTACTTC.

This chain links TRBV28 with TRBJ2-3, with D perhaps matching TRBD2 (5 bases). Germline V gene lookup returns CDR1 MDHEN and CDR2 SYDVKM. Trimming stripped 2 bases from V and 8 bases from J, with 14 bases between. The CDR3 is 14 residues long. CDR3 amino acids: CASSLEGSKATQYF. The CDR3 nucleotides read TGTGCCAGCAGTTTAGAGGGATCCAAAGCTACGCAGTATTTT.

The chain uses TRBV6-2 or TRBV6-3 and TRBJ1-6; no clear D. The length of the CDR3 is 15 residues. Deletions cut 5 bases from V and 0 bases from J, with 8 bases between. The V gene's germline CDR1 is MNHEY and CDR2 SVGEGT. CDR3 sequence reads: CASSAASSYNSPLHF. The CDR3, as DNA: TGTGCCAGCAGTGCGGCAAGCTCCTATAATTCACCCCTCCACTTT.

This rearrangement joins TRBV12-3 or TRBV12-4 to TRBJ2-5, with D perhaps TRBD2 (5 bases). The CDR3 loop spans 11 amino acids. Trimming removed 9 bases from V and 5 bases from J, with 10 bases in between. In nucleotides, the CDR3 is TGTGCCAGTCGGGGTCGGGAGACCCAGTACTTC. This translates into CASRGRETQYF.

V usage is TRBV6-5 and J usage is TRBJ2-7; the match to TRBD2 covers 7 bases. V shed 7 bases and J 3 bases; nucleotides not matched to a gene: 12. CDR1 MNHEY and CDR2 SVGAGI come from the germline V gene. CDR3 size: 15 residues. CDR3 residues: CASTPRWGGDYEQYF. CDR3 bases: TGTGCCAGCACCCCGCGGTGGGGGGGGGACTACGAGCAGTACTTC.

The chain has TRBV5-4 and TRBJ2-2; 9 bases match TRBD1. Losses at the gene ends were 3 bases for V and 0 bases for J; bases not matched to a gene: 9. This CDR3 comprises 18 residues. Germline CDR1 SGHNT, CDR2 YYREEE (reference sequence). The CDR3 DNA reads TGTGCCAGCAGCTGGGGGACAGGGTTCGAGGCGAACACCGGGGAGCTGTTTTTT. Translation gives CASSWGTGFEANTGELFF.

This chain joins TRBV5-1 and TRBJ1-2; 7 bases match TRBD1. Germline-derived CDR1 and CDR2 are SGHRS and YFSETQ. Trimming at V came to 6 bases and at J to 7 bases, leaving 6 bases not matched to a gene. The CDR3 has 12 amino acids. The CDR3 protein is CASTEGAFGYTF. DNA of the CDR3: TGCGCCAGCACTGAGGGGGCTTTTGGCTACACCTTC.

The chain links TRBV5-3 to TRBJ2-7; D gene ambiguous. TRBV5-3 is marked as an open reading frame, function uncertain. The V gene lost 0 bases and the J gene lost 1 base, with 8 bases spanning the gap. CDR3 size: 14 residues. DNA for the CDR3: TGTGCCAGAAGCTTGGCGGCCGGGTCCTACGAGCAGTACTTC. Translation gives CARSLAAGSYEQYF.

The chain joins TRBV15 to TRBJ1-1; D gene uncertain. V was pared by 1 base and J by 2 bases, with 8 bases between. From germline, CDR1 is LNHNV and CDR2 YYDKDF (reference sequence). This CDR3 region has 14 residues. As DNA, the CDR3 is TGTGCCACCAGCAGAGGTGGGCTAAACACTGAAGCTTTCTTT. The encoded protein is CATSRGGLNTEAFF.

This chain links TRBV19 with TRBJ2-3, with TRBD2 identical over 7 bases. The germline gives CDR1 LNHDA, CDR2 SQIVND (reference sequence). V shed 4 bases, J shed 1 base, and the junction held 14 bases outside the gene matches. The CDR3 extends over 18 amino acids. The CDR3 reads CASSRGLTLRGGTDTQYF. CDR3 bases: TGTGCCAGTAGTAGGGGACTAACCCTCCGGGGTGGCACAGATACGCAGTATTTT.

This sequence joins TRBV7-9 and TRBJ2-2; 10 bases agree with TRBD2. Trimming removed 3 bases from V and 3 bases from J; junction bases left unmatched: 7. Germline CDR1 reads SEHNR; CDR2 reads FQNEAQ (reference sequence). The CDR3 runs to 17 residues. This CDR3 reads CASSFSPSGRDTGELFF. The CDR3 region has the DNA TGTGCCAGCAGCTTTTCCCCTAGCGGGAGAGACACCGGGGAGCTGTTTTTT.

The chain employs TRBV27 and TRBJ2-1, with TRBD2 matching 11 bases. The ends lost 7 bases at V and 7 bases at J; junction bases unmatched: 12. The germline V gene has CDR1 MNHEY and CDR2 SMNVEV (reference sequence). This CDR3 has 16 amino acids. Written as DNA, the CDR3 is TGTGCCAGCACCCTCTTAGCGGGAGGGCCGAGGAATGAGCAGTTCTTC. It yields the protein CASTLLAGGPRNEQFF.

This rearrangement joins TRBV7-2 to TRBJ2-7; 9 nucleotides line up with TRBD1. CDR3 length: 15 residues. The V gene's germline CDR1 is SGHTA and CDR2 FQGNSA. J gave up 7 bases and V 5 bases, and 12 bases lay outside the gene matches. As DNA, the CDR3 is TGTGCCAGCAGCGTCGACAGGGGGTCCCTTCGGGAGCAGTACTTC. Translated, it gives CASSVDRGSLREQYF.

The V and J genes are TRBV6-5 and TRBJ2-7, with a tentative D call TRBD1 (6 bases). Germline-derived CDR1 and CDR2 are MNHEY and SVGAGI. The length of the CDR3 is 15 residues. The V end lost 0 bases, the J end lost 2 bases, and 11 bases lay between the germline ends. The CDR3 region is CASSYSWDKPYEQYF. DNA of the CDR3: TGTGCCAGCAGTTACTCTTGGGACAAGCCCTACGAGCAGTACTTC.

The rearrangement links TRBV2 to TRBJ2-1; 13 nucleotides align to TRBD2. Germline V gives CDR1 SNHLY, CDR2 FYNNEI. V was pared by 7 bases and J by 5 bases, with 2 bases of the junction left unmatched. This CDR3 has 14 residues. For the CDR3, the DNA is TGTGCCAGCATCGGGACTAGCGGGAACAATGAGCAGTTCTTC. Protein: CASIGTSGNNEQFF.

The V gene is TRBV10-3, the J gene TRBJ1-1, with D unclear. Trimming removed 3 bases from V and 4 bases from J, with 12 bases in between. The CDR3 is 14 amino acids. Germline-derived CDR1 and CDR2 are ENHRY and SYGVKD. CDR3 DNA: TGTGCCATCAGTGACAGACGGAGGTTCACTGAAGCTTTCTTT. Its translation: CAISDRRRFTEAFF.

This clone was found once. The chain uses TRBV4-1 and TRBJ1-5; 7 bases align to TRBD1. The CDR3 contains 16 residues. The V gene's germline CDR1 is MGHRA and CDR2 YSYEKL. Losses at the gene ends were 2 bases for V and 3 bases for J; bases not matched to a gene: 7. In DNA, the CDR3 is TGCGCCAGCAGCCAATTTCAGGGGGAGATCAATCAGCCCCAGCATTTT. It specifies CASSQFQGEINQPQHF.

The chain combines TRBV6-1 with TRBJ1-5; 9 bases map to TRBD1. This CDR3 region has 14 residues. Germline CDR1 MNHNS, CDR2 SASEGT. V was clipped by 3 bases and J by 6 bases; unmatched bases: 3. CDR3 nucleotides: TGTGCCAGCAGTGATACAGGGGGCCCTCAGCCCCAGCATTTT. Translation: CASSDTGGPQPQHF.

The V call is TRBV2, the J call TRBJ2-5; D is uncertain. Germline loops: CDR1 SNHLY, CDR2 FYNNEI. V was trimmed by 2 bases and J by 1 base, leaving 8 bases between them. The CDR3 sequence is 14 residues long. Written as DNA, the CDR3 is TGTGCCAGCAGTGAATTGGTCCCCCAAGAGACCCAGTACTTC. It codes for CASSELVPQETQYF.

This rearrangement joins TRBV7-2 to TRBJ1-1; maybe TRBD1 (5 bases). Per the germline V gene, CDR1 is SGHTA and CDR2 is FQGNSA. Between the trimmed V and J ends, which lost 4 bases and 1 base, there was a span of 7 bases. The CDR3 runs 13 residues. The CDR3 loop is CASSWGENTEAFF. DNA of the CDR3: TGTGCCAGCAGCTGGGGGGAGAACACTGAAGCTTTCTTT.

V usage is TRBV5-1 and J usage is TRBJ2-2; the match to TRBD1 covers 8 bases. Germline V gene lookup returns CDR1 SGHRS and CDR2 YFSETQ. This CDR3 is 13 amino acids long. Losses at the gene ends were 2 bases for V and 8 bases for J; bases not matched to a gene: 2. This CDR3 is CASSLGQGGELFF. As DNA, the CDR3 is TGCGCCAGCAGCTTAGGACAGGGTGGGGAGCTGTTTTTT. The variable domain in full, completed from reference TRBV5-1 and TRBJ2-2, reads KAGVTQTPRYLIKTRGQQVTLSCSPISGHRSVSWYQQTPGQGLQFLFEYFSETQRNKGNFPGRFSGRQFSNSRSEMNVSTLELGDSALYLCASSLGQGGELFFGEGSRLTVL.

The rearrangement links TRBV12-3 or TRBV12-4 to TRBJ1-4; D is possibly TRBD1 (5 bases). This CDR3 is built from 13 residues. V lost 4 bases to trimming and J lost 6 bases, with 9 bases between them. The CDR3 nucleotides read TGTGCCAGCAGTTATGGGGGAGATGAAAAACTGTTTTTT. Translation gives CASSYGGDEKLFF.

This chain connects TRBV6-2 or TRBV6-3 to TRBJ2-3; 11 bases match TRBD2. V shed 5 bases, J shed 4 bases, and the junction held 5 bases outside the gene matches. The CDR3 contains 15 residues. Germline V CDR1 and CDR2: MNHEY, SVGEGT. CDR3 bases: TGTGCCAGCAGTCAACTAGCGGGAGACCCAGATACGCAGTATTTT. It encodes CASSQLAGDPDTQYF.